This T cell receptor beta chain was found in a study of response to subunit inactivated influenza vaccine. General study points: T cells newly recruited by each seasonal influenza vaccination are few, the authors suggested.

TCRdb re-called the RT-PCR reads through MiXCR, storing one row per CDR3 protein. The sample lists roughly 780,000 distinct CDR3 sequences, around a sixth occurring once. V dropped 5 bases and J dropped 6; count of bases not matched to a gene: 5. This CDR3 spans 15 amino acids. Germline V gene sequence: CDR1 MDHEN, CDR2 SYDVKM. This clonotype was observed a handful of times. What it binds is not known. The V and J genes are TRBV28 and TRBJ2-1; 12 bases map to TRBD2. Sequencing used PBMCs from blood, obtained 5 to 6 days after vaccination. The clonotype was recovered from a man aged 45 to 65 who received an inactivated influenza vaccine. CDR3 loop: CASSQPSGGANEQFF. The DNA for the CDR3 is TGTGCCAGCAGTCAACCTAGCGGGGGGGCCAATGAGCAGTTCTTC.